The 18 T cell receptor beta chains below all came from one sample that was sequenced in a study of vaccination effects on CD4 cells after COVID-19. Their target antigens are unknown. TCRdb's table, derived via immunoSEQ multiplex PCR, lists solely in-frame clones and lacks some. Among 37,000 or so clones listed, about two thirds were seen once. After less than 11 days in culture, the CD4+ T cells were isolated. Everyone in the study got two shots of either the BNT162b2 or mRNA-1273 vaccine. Specimen: CD4+ T cells from PBMCs cultured without peptide, collected after COVID-19 vaccination. The receptors shown here come from a human donor who received a COVID-19 vaccine.

J is TRBJ1-2 and V is TRBV5-1; 7 nucleotides agree with TRBD1. This CDR3 is 15 amino acids long. Germline values: CDR1 SGHRS, CDR2 YFSETQ. Germline trimming cut 4 bases from V and 8 bases from J; bases unmatched to any gene: 14. The CDR3 loop is CASSPSGEGARGYTF. For the CDR3, the DNA is TGCGCCAGCAGCCCCTCTGGGGAGGGGGCTAGGGGCTACACCTTC.

In DNA, the CDR3 is TGTGCCACCACTGAAACTCCGGGACTTTTCTACGAGCAGTACTTC. Its protein is CATTETPGLFYEQYF. The chain uses TRBV6-6 and TRBJ2-7, with D tentatively TRBD2 (6 bases). Germline CDR1 reads MNHNY; CDR2 reads SVGAGI (reference sequence). This CDR3 is 15 amino acids long. The ends were cut back, 10 bases at V and 3 bases at J, with 22 bases in the middle.

This chain uses TRBV7-5 with TRBJ2-1; the table's D call of TRBD2 was not tested on the DNA. TRBV7-5 is a pseudogene locus. This CDR3 is 16 amino acids long. In DNA, the CDR3 is TGTGTCAGAAGCTTAGTTGGGGGGAACCCATACAATGAGCAGTTCTTC. Its protein product is CVRSLVGGNPYNEQFF.

The chain recombines TRBV7-9 with TRBJ1-2; D is unclear. Germline V gives CDR1 SEHNR, CDR2 FQNEAQ (reference sequence). V lost 4 bases to trimming and J lost 7 bases, with 16 bases between them. CDR3 length equals 14 residues. The CDR3, as DNA: TGTGCCAGCAGCTCGCCGACCATTAGCGGTGGCTACACCTTC. Protein product: CASSSPTISGGYTF.

The table lists this clone with a few counts. V and J are TRBV7-2 and TRBJ1-1, with D unresolved. The germline V and J ends were trimmed by 4 bases and 10 bases, with 16 bases remaining between them. The CDR3 is 13 residues long. CDR1 and CDR2 from the germline V gene are SGHTA and FQGNSA. CDR3: CASSSQLAGGAFF. The CDR3 DNA reads TGTGCCAGCAGCTCCCAACTGGCGGGAGGAGCTTTCTTT.

This rearrangement joins TRBV3-1 (or the pseudogene TRBV3-2) to TRBJ1-1; D possibly corresponds to TRBD1 (5 bases). From germline, CDR1 is LGHDT and CDR2 YNNKEL (reference sequence). Trimming cost V 1 base and J 1 base, with 10 bases left between them. The CDR3 is made up of 15 amino acids. CDR3 sequence (DNA): TGTGCCAGCAGCCAAGTAGGGGCCGGGAACACTGAAGCTTTCTTT. It yields the protein CASSQVGAGNTEAFF.

The chain has TRBV5-1 and TRBJ2-7; 9 nucleotides agree with TRBD1. The CDR3 consists of 15 residues. The trim removed 7 bases at V and 2 bases at J, leaving 10 bases unmatched. Germline values: CDR1 SGHRS, CDR2 YFSETQ. CDR3 in DNA: TGCGCCAGCGCAGTTCCGGGACAGGGTACCTACGAGCAGTACTTC. It specifies CASAVPGQGTYEQYF.

The rearrangement links TRBV19 to TRBJ1-1, with D tentatively TRBD1 (5 bases). Trimming left V 5 bases short and J 1 base short, with 20 bases between. Germline lookup yields CDR1 LNHDA and CDR2 SQIVND (reference sequence). The CDR3 sequence is 17 residues long. The CDR3 nucleotides read TGTGCCAGTAGTGTTACACCGGGACGAAGGAAGAACACTGAAGCTTTCTTT. It specifies CASSVTPGRRKNTEAFF. Supplemented by reference TRBV19 and TRBJ1-1, the full variable domain reads DGGITQSPKYLFRKEGQNVTLSCEQNLNHDAMYWYRQDPGQGLRLIYYSQIVNDFQKGDIAEGYSVSREKKESFPLTVTSAQKNPTAFYLCASSVTPGRRKNTEAFFGQGTRLTVV.

The rearrangement uses TRBV5-5 and TRBJ1-2; D not certain. V was cut by 0 bases and J by 2 bases, with 5 bases left in between. There are 13 residues in the CDR3. Germline values: CDR1 SGHKS, CDR2 YYEKEE (reference sequence). This CDR3 reads CASSLDRNYGYTF. Written as DNA, the CDR3 is TGTGCCAGCAGCTTGGACCGAAACTATGGCTACACCTTC. Combining the CDR3 with reference TRBV5-5 and TRBJ1-2 gives the whole variable domain DAGVTQSPTHLIKTRGQQVTLRCSPISGHKSVSWYQQVLGQGPQFIFQYYEKEERGRGNFPDRFSARQFPNYSSELNVNALLLGDSALYLCASSLDRNYGYTFGSGTRLTVV.

This CDR3 is CASSSRRGHPNTEAFF. The CDR3 DNA is TGTGCCAGCAGCTCCCGACGGGGGCACCCGAACACTGAAGCTTTCTTT. V usage is TRBV7-9 and J usage is TRBJ1-1, with D possibly being TRBD1 (6 bases). Germline CDR1 SEHNR, CDR2 FQNEAQ (reference sequence). The CDR3 totals 16 residues. The V gene lost 4 bases and the J gene lost 1 base, with 16 bases spanning the gap. The full variable domain, with the rest looked up from reference TRBV7-9 and TRBJ1-1, is DTGVSQNPRHKITKRGQNVTFRCDPISEHNRLYWYRQTLGQGPEFLTYFQNEAQLEKSRLLSDRFSAERPKGSFSTLEIQRTEQGDSAMYLCASSSRRGHPNTEAFFGQGTRLTVV.

The CDR3 region has the DNA TGCAGCGTTAGCGGGTCAGATCTGCCCAACACTGAAGCTTTCTTT. Protein: CSVSGSDLPNTEAFF. This sequence joins TRBV29-1 and TRBJ1-1, with no clear D. V gave up 5 bases and J gave up 2 bases, with 18 bases separating them. Germline V gene data show CDR1 as SQVTM and CDR2 as ANQGSEA. CDR3 size: 15 residues.

This clone was observed a handful of times. This chain links TRBV27 with TRBJ1-2; D is unclear. CDR3 length: 17 amino acids. Germline V gene sequence: CDR1 MNHEY, CDR2 SMNVEV (reference sequence). The ends were cut back, 3 bases at V and 4 bases at J, with 21 bases in the middle. CDR3 region: CASSLSEATLQPYGYTF. In DNA form, the CDR3 reads TGTGCCAGCAGTTTGTCGGAGGCGACTCTGCAACCCTATGGCTACACCTTC.

The V gene is TRBV11-2, the J gene TRBJ2-4; weak D call: TRBD2 (5 bases). Germline values: CDR1 SGHAT, CDR2 FQNNGV. The CDR3 sequence is 13 residues long. Between the trimmed V and J ends, which lost 6 bases and 8 bases, there was a span of 14 bases. The CDR3 loop reads CASSFLASDIQYF. In DNA form, the CDR3 reads TGTGCCAGCAGTTTCCTAGCTAGTGACATTCAGTACTTC.

This chain connects TRBV6-5 to TRBJ2-7; the D gene is possibly TRBD2 (5 bases). The CDR3 is made up of 14 amino acids. In germline, CDR1 is MNHEY, CDR2 SVGAGI. Trimming removed 8 bases from V and 3 bases from J, with 17 bases in between. CDR3 bases: TGTGCCAGCGCGCGCCCGGGGTTGATCTACGAGCAGTACTTC. The encoded protein is CASARPGLIYEQYF.

The rearrangement links TRBV29-1 to TRBJ1-2; D is perhaps TRBD1 (5 bases). Germline V gives CDR1 SQVTM, CDR2 ANQGSEA. Trimming stripped 6 bases from V and 8 bases from J, with 19 bases between. CDR3 length: 13 amino acids. The CDR3, as DNA: TGCAGCGTCACGGGACTCTTCTCGCGGGGCTACACCTTC. As protein: CSVTGLFSRGYTF.

The chain links TRBV5-1 to TRBJ1-1; the D gene is possibly TRBD1 (6 bases). The CDR3 length is 17 residues. V lost 0 bases and J lost 2, with 17 bases in between. Germline CDR1 SGHRS, CDR2 YFSETQ. In DNA form, the CDR3 reads TGCGCCAGCAGCTTGGAAAGCTGGTTGGACAGAAACACTGAAGCTTTCTTT. Its translation is CASSLESWLDRNTEAFF.

The chain employs TRBV5-1 and TRBJ1-1, with D maybe TRBD1 (5 bases). CDR1 SGHRS and CDR2 YFSETQ come from the germline V gene. V gave up 5 bases and J gave up 0 bases, with 17 bases separating them. This CDR3 is 16 amino acids long. CDR3 protein: CASSFGASNMNTEAFF. CDR3 nucleotides: TGCGCCAGCAGTTTTGGGGCCTCAAATATGAACACTGAAGCTTTCTTT.

V gene TRBV7-9 combines with J gene TRBJ2-7; 10 nucleotides align to TRBD2. The junction had 10 bases not matched to a gene; V was cut back by 5 bases and J by 0 bases. The CDR3 has 17 amino acids. Germline-derived CDR1 and CDR2 are SEHNR and FQNEAQ (reference sequence). This chain's CDR3 is CASSRGVAGGSSYEQYF. The CDR3 DNA sequence: TGTGCCAGCAGCCGAGGGGTAGCGGGAGGTAGCTCCTACGAGCAGTACTTC.